The sequence of this TCR beta chain was determined in a study of Ad26.COV2.S vaccination and SARS-CoV-2 variants. The wider study: Of the COV1001 trial arms, the Ad26.COV2.S arm included the donor. Ad26.COV2.S shots went into the muscle once or twice, 56 days apart.

Germline values: CDR1 LGHNA, CDR2 YNFKEQ. The CDR3 runs 17 residues. V shed 0 bases and J shed 10 bases, with 23 bases lying between them. Notes on this clone: Its antigen remains unknown.

The sample's treatment: 19 received Ad26.COV2.S at low or high dose, single or two shots; 5 received placebo; per-sample allocation not given. Day 63 after the first vaccine or placebo injection was the time point for sampling. Wuhan-strain SARS-CoV-2 spike was expressed by the Ad26 vector that made up the vaccine. The table came from immunoSEQ multiplex PCR; TCRdb's copy has only in-frame clones and leaves some out. There are around 320,000 clones in the sample; around four fifths occur only once, and around 2.2% lies in the top ten. Overall study results and limits: Those who received the vaccine showed greater spike-specific TCR breadth than those given placebo.

The chain carries TRBV4-2 and TRBJ2-3, with a tentative D call TRBD2 (7 bases). Here the sequenced sample was peripheral blood, taken in a trial of Ad26.COV2.S vaccine versus placebo. This sequence originates from a person between 18 and 65 years old who received the Ad26.COV2.S COVID-19 vaccine or a placebo. The CDR3 reads CASSQEGRAGASPAQYF. CDR3 coding DNA: TGTGCCAGCAGCCAAGAAGGCCGCGCGGGGGCCTCTCCGGCGCAGTATTTT.